The 20 T cell receptor beta chains in this list originate from one sample, sequenced in a study of shared clonotypes between healthy human individuals (dated by TCRdb to about 2020). CD8 naive samples were obtained by positive selection for CCR7 among CD45RO-negative cells, yielding a CD45RA+CCR7+ population from which TemRA cells were excluded. Receptor amplification or capture employed the immunoSEQ multiplex PCR assay. TCRdb carries this immuneACCESS record with in-frame sequences only. Its versions omit some clonotypes, under half of them owing to an unresolved V gene in the studies checked, with the rest unexplained. The sample includes about 2.2 million clones, with around 93% observed a single time. The ten largest account for over 1.5% of the sample. Sequencing was carried out using naive CD8+ T cells from PBMCs. The cell subset or site label for this specimen denotes: CD45RA+CCR7+. The origin of the receptors is a man aged 18-30 years in good health. Some clones in this sample may be carry-over from other donors' samples.

The chain links TRBV4-3 to TRBJ1-3, with 7 bases that match TRBD1. The germline gives CDR1 LGHNA, CDR2 YSLEER. V was clipped by 3 bases and J by 2 bases; unmatched bases: 7. CDR3 length: 16 amino acids. CDR3 region: CASSHGNRGAGNTIYF. CDR3 bases: TGCGCCAGCAGCCACGGAAACAGGGGAGCTGGAAACACCATATATTTT.

The rearrangement joins TRBV28 to TRBJ2-3, with 10 bases identical to TRBD1. Germline CDR1 and CDR2: MDHEN and SYDVKM. The ends lost 1 base at V and 6 bases at J; junction bases unmatched: 7. The CDR3 totals 16 residues. The CDR3 reads CASSLFGTGALDTQYF. The CDR3 DNA is TGTGCCAGCAGTTTATTCGGGACAGGGGCTTTGGATACGCAGTATTTT.

J is TRBJ2-1 and V is TRBV4-2, with D perhaps matching TRBD1 (5 bases). Germline loops: CDR1 LGHNA, CDR2 YNFKEQ. This CDR3 is built from 13 residues. The V and J ends lost 3 bases and 9 bases respectively, with 12 bases between them. CDR3 residues: CASSQWGGGEQFF. CDR3 in DNA: TGTGCCAGCAGCCAGTGGGGCGGTGGTGAGCAGTTCTTC.

Of note for this clone: At the DNA level, this CDR3 is encoded by other sequences in the same sample as well. The chain couples TRBV9 to TRBJ2-2; the match to TRBD1 covers 8 bases. The V and J ends lost 3 bases and 3 bases, in that order; junction bases with no gene match: 4. The germline V gene has CDR1 SGDLS and CDR2 YYNGEE. CDR3 length: 15 residues. In DNA form, the CDR3 reads TGTGCCAGCAGCGGCACAGGGGGGTACACCGGGGAGCTGTTTTTT. Translation gives CASSGTGGYTGELFF.

CDR3 sequence (DNA): TGTGCCAGTAGTTCCCGGACAGGGGAGTTAGGAGAGACCCAGTACTTC. Amino acid sequence: CASSSRTGELGETQYF. The V call is TRBV19, the J call TRBJ2-5; 9 bases are shared with TRBD1. CDR3 length equals 16 residues. CDR1 is LNHDA, CDR2 SQIVND, per germline (reference sequence). V lost 5 bases and J lost 4; bases outside the gene matches: 11.

V and J are TRBV27 and TRBJ1-1; TRBD1 agrees at 11 bases. V lost 8 bases to trimming and J lost 4 bases; unmatched junction nucleotides: 6. This CDR3 comprises 14 residues. Germline CDR1 MNHEY, CDR2 SMNVEV (reference sequence). CDR3 sequence: CASQGQGAATEAFF. In DNA, the CDR3 is TGTGCCAGCCAAGGACAGGGGGCGGCCACTGAAGCTTTCTTT.

This clone appeared once. J is TRBJ2-4 and V is TRBV9; D possibly corresponds to TRBD2 (6 bases). Germline CDR1 SGDLS, CDR2 YYNGEE. The CDR3 covers 14 residues. Trimming took 0 bases from V and 6 from J, leaving 10 bases between them. The CDR3: CASSVGGGTNIQYF. DNA of the CDR3: TGTGCCAGCAGCGTAGGAGGAGGGACAAACATTCAGTACTTC. Looking up the rest from reference TRBV9 and TRBJ2-4 gives the full variable domain: DSGVTQTPKHLITATGQRVTLRCSPRSGDLSVYWYQQSLDQGLQFLIQYYNGEERAKGNILERFSAQQFPDLHSELNLSSLELGDSALYFCASSVGGGTNIQYFGAGTRLSVL.

The rearrangement joins TRBV6-5 to TRBJ2-2; the D gene is possibly TRBD1 (6 bases). Trimming took off 2 bases at V and 1 base at J, with 11 bases between the two ends. Germline V gene sequence: CDR1 MNHEY, CDR2 SVGAGI. The CDR3 spans 16 residues. In nucleotides, the CDR3 is TGTGCCAGCAGTTACACCAGGGGAGAGAACACCGGGGAGCTGTTTTTT. Amino acids: CASSYTRGENTGELFF.

The chain has TRBV4-1 and TRBJ1-2; D call uncertain. CDR3 length: 14 residues. Germline CDR1 reads MGHRA; CDR2 reads YSYEKL. The V gene lost 0 bases and the J gene lost 4 bases, with 9 bases spanning the gap. In DNA, the CDR3 is TGCGCCAGCAGCCAAGATATGCGGGGCTATGGCTACACCTTC. Its protein product is CASSQDMRGYGYTF.

This chain joins TRBV27 and TRBJ2-7; TRBD2 matches 8 bases. Germline trimming cut 7 bases from V and 4 bases from J; bases unmatched to any gene: 12. This CDR3 has 15 residues. Germline CDR1 reads MNHEY; CDR2 reads SMNVEV (reference sequence). CDR3 sequence: CASTRGGALGYEQYF. CDR3 nucleotides: TGTGCCAGCACCCGGGGGGGGGCGCTTGGATACGAGCAGTACTTC.

This clone was seen only a few times. This sequence joins TRBV18 and TRBJ1-1; D uncertain. The CDR3 covers 16 residues. Trimming stripped 1 base from V and 0 bases from J, with 12 bases between. Germline V gene data show CDR1 as KGHSH and CDR2 as LQKENI. As DNA, the CDR3 is TGTGCCAGCTCACCACGGTATTTGGGGATGAACACTGAAGCTTTCTTT. Protein sequence: CASSPRYLGMNTEAFF.

The chain is built from TRBV5-4 and TRBJ1-1; no definite D call. The CDR3 contains 13 residues. The V gene lost 2 bases and the J gene lost 4 bases, with 9 bases spanning the gap. Germline lookup yields CDR1 SGHNT and CDR2 YYREEE (reference sequence). The CDR3 is CASSFMGGTEAFF. As DNA, the CDR3 is TGTGCCAGCAGCTTTATGGGAGGCACTGAAGCTTTCTTT.

In DNA form, the CDR3 reads TGTGCCAGCTCACCTGGGACAGGGTCCTTCCAAGAGACCCAGTACTTC. It codes for CASSPGTGSFQETQYF. The J gene is TRBJ2-5, the V gene TRBV18; TRBD1 agrees at 9 bases. This CDR3 spans 16 amino acids. The ends lost 3 bases at V and 1 base at J; junction bases unmatched: 6. In germline, CDR1 is KGHSH, CDR2 LQKENI.

This rearrangement joins TRBV12-5 to TRBJ2-1; TRBD1 is a possible D gene (5 bases). The V and J ends lost 6 bases and 4 bases respectively, with 10 bases between them. The CDR3 totals 13 residues. CDR1 is LGHNT, CDR2 FRNRAP, per germline. In DNA, the CDR3 is TGTGCTAGTGGCCAGGGTCTGTACAATGAGCAGTTCTTC. Translated, it gives CASGQGLYNEQFF. The full variable domain, rest sourced from reference TRBV12-5 and TRBJ2-1, is DARVTQTPRHKVTEMGQEVTMRCQPILGHNTVFWYRQTMMQGLELLAYFRNRAPLDDSGMPKDRFSAEMPDATLATLKIQPSEPRDSAVYFCASGQGLYNEQFFGPGTRLTVL.

This clone came up once. The chain is built from TRBV2 and TRBJ2-7, with 7 bases aligning to TRBD2. The CDR3 totals 14 residues. Germline V gene data show CDR1 as SNHLY and CDR2 as FYNNEI. V shed 8 bases and J 5 bases; nucleotides not matched to a gene: 12. The CDR3 bases are TGTGCCAGCTTGCGGGAGAACCGCCTCGACGAGCAGTACTTC. Its translation is CASLRENRLDEQYF.

This sequence joins TRBV9 and TRBJ2-1, with TRBD2 matching 7 bases. J was trimmed by 6 bases and V by 0 bases; bases with no gene match: 6. From germline, CDR1 is SGDLS and CDR2 YYNGEE. This CDR3 is built from 15 residues. CDR3 nucleotides: TGTGCCAGCAGCGTAGGCGGGAGCGCTTCCAATGAGCAGTTCTTC. As protein: CASSVGGSASNEQFF.

The chain joins TRBV11-2 to TRBJ2-2; no reliable D call. Per the germline V gene, CDR1 is SGHAT and CDR2 is FQNNGV. V gave up 6 bases and J gave up 0 bases, with 17 bases separating them. CDR3 length: 17 residues. In DNA, the CDR3 is TGTGCCAGCAGGGCGAACGTGCATCTCGCGAACACCGGGGAGCTGTTTTTT. It translates to CASRANVHLANTGELFF.

The gene calls are TRBV29-1 and TRBJ2-5; the match to TRBD2 covers 11 bases. Germline V gene data show CDR1 as SQVTM and CDR2 as ANQGSEA. The CDR3 is 16 residues long. J was trimmed by 4 bases and V by 2 bases; bases with no gene match: 9. The CDR3 loop reads CSVEWGTGTSGETQYF. The CDR3 region has the DNA TGCAGCGTTGAATGGGGGACCGGGACTAGCGGAGAGACCCAGTACTTC.

The chain joins TRBV9 to TRBJ1-2; D is possibly TRBD1 (5 bases). Trimming removed 4 bases from V and 7 bases from J, with 17 bases in between. This CDR3 has 14 amino acids. Germline values: CDR1 SGDLS, CDR2 YYNGEE. The CDR3 here is CASSSRQIPTGYTF. The CDR3 bases are TGTGCCAGCAGCTCCCGACAGATCCCCACTGGCTACACCTTC.

The rearrangement uses TRBV7-9 and TRBJ2-1; D not certain. From germline, CDR1 is SEHNR and CDR2 FQNEAQ (reference sequence). V dropped 5 bases and J dropped 0 bases, with 17 bases sitting between them. This CDR3 region has 17 residues. CDR3 region: CASSTTLLRSSYNEQFF. The DNA of the CDR3 is TGTGCCAGCAGCACCACCCTTTTGCGGAGCTCCTACAATGAGCAGTTCTTC.